The 7 T cell receptor beta chains presented below share a single source sample, sequenced in a study of OX40 agonist ivuxolimab in advanced cancers. This table comes from immunoSEQ multiplex PCR, and its TCRdb copy is limited to in-frame clones, with some not included. The table records about 67,000 clones, around 87% of them present only once. The material sequenced was CD4+ or CD8+ T cells sorted from blood, taken in a trial of the OX40 agonist ivuxolimab. The receptors here all came from an adult with an advanced solid tumor such as melanoma, head and neck, liver or kidney cancer.

The chain has TRBV6-6 and TRBJ1-5; D is undetermined. CDR1 is MNHNY and CDR2 is SVGAGI in the germline V gene (reference sequence). The CDR3 spans 15 residues. Trimming took off 6 bases at V and 0 bases at J, with 12 bases between the two ends. The CDR3 nucleotides are TGTGCCAGCAGCCCTCGGGGAAGTAGCAATCAGCCCCAGCATTTT. It is translated as CASSPRGSSNQPQHF.

The CDR3 DNA reads TGTGCCAGCAACGGACAGGAGTATAGCAATCAGCCCCAGCATTTT. The encoded protein is CASNGQEYSNQPQHF. The genes are TRBV28 and TRBJ1-5, with 7 bases that match TRBD1. Germline CDR1 and CDR2: MDHEN and SYDVKM. This CDR3 spans 15 amino acids. V was clipped by 7 bases and J by 0 bases; unmatched bases: 6.

The sample holds one count of this clone. The chain couples TRBV7-2 to TRBJ2-3; D is uncertain. The CDR3 is 17 amino acids. The ends were cut back, 1 base at V and 1 base at J, with 15 bases in the middle. CDR1 SGHTA and CDR2 FQGNSA come from the germline V gene. Written as DNA, the CDR3 is TGTGCCAGCAGCTTAGGCCCCCCAAGATCGGGCACAGATACGCAGTATTTT. Its protein is CASSLGPPRSGTDTQYF.

This clone was seen a few times. The chain links TRBV5-1 to TRBJ2-3, with 8 bases fitting TRBD1. The length of the CDR3 is 13 residues. V trimming: 3 bases; J trimming: 4 bases; junction bases outside the gene matches: 1. The V gene's germline CDR1 is SGHRS and CDR2 YFSETQ. Here the CDR3 reads CASSWGQADTQYF. CDR3 DNA: TGCGCCAGCAGCTGGGGACAGGCAGATACGCAGTATTTT.

The CDR3 protein is CASSLGEGARTQYF. CDR3 DNA sequence: TGTGCCAGCAGCTTAGGGGAAGGAGCTAGGACCCAGTACTTC. The gene calls are TRBV13 and TRBJ2-5; D is undetermined. The CDR3 loop spans 14 amino acids. Trimming took off 0 bases at V and 7 bases at J, with 12 bases between the two ends. Germline V gene sequence: CDR1 PRHDT, CDR2 FYEKMQ (reference sequence). The full variable domain, rest sourced from reference TRBV13 and TRBJ2-5, is AAGVIQSPRHLIKEKRETATLKCYPIPRHDTVYWYQQGPGQDPQFLISFYEKMQSDKGSIPDRFSAQQFSDYHSELNMSSLELGDSALYFCASSLGEGARTQYFGPGTRLLVL.

The rearrangement links TRBV5-3 to TRBJ1-1; maybe TRBD1 (6 bases). TRBV5-3 is given ORF status, its function remaining uncertain. V lost 3 bases and J lost 1, with 16 bases in between. CDR3 length equals 16 residues. This CDR3 reads CARSSGGGTPNTEAFF. The CDR3 DNA sequence: TGTGCCAGAAGCTCCGGGGGGGGCACTCCGAACACTGAAGCTTTCTTT.

The rearrangement uses TRBV7-6 and TRBJ2-3; 13 bases align to TRBD2. This CDR3 has 19 amino acids. Germline V lookup: CDR1 SGHVS, CDR2 FNYEAQ. Germline trimming cut 3 bases from V and 4 bases from J; bases unmatched to any gene: 13. CDR3 sequence reads: CASSFLPPTSGGAPDTQYF. CDR3 sequence (DNA): TGTGCCAGCAGCTTCCTCCCGCCAACTAGCGGGGGGGCACCAGATACGCAGTATTTT.